This TCR beta chain came from a study of T-cell reconstitution after alpha-beta-depleted transplantation in children (dated by TCRdb to the mid-2010s). Some background on the complete study: Using TCR repertoire profiling, the study quantitatively followed how T-cell immune reconstitution unfolded in children after TCRalphabeta/CD19-depleted allogeneic hematopoietic cell transplantation.

The meaning of the sample's treatment or condition label: allogeneic hematopoietic cell transplantation with graft depleted of TCRalphabeta T cells and CD19 B cells. The children who served as transplant recipients had been given grafts of TCRalphabeta/CD19-depleted allogeneic hematopoietic cells. Results and caveats for the whole study, not just this receptor: The apparently early recovery of alphabetaT-cell counts about two months after transplant reportedly depended on only several hundred rapidly expanded clones that came from non-depleted graft cells. Hyperexpanded clone frequencies declined over subsequent months; after one year, T-cell counts and TCRbeta diversity were mostly attributed to newly produced T cells. In some patients, the high TCRbeta diversity seen at day 60 was put down to recipient T cells and intrathymic progenitors that had survived conditioning.

The library was generated by PCR. TCRdb shows the sequencer as Illumina HiSeq 2500. TCR libraries were prepared with molecular barcoding, using unique molecular identifiers to normalize TCRbeta repertoire quantification. TCRdb reran the public reads through fastp at Q25 and MiXCR, keeping productive beta chains. All rows with the same CDR3 protein become a single entry with the most common DNA and genes. The sample profile shows fewer than 550,000 distinct CDR3 sequences; around 10% of them were found once. The ten biggest clones cover 14% of the sample. As to this clonotype: Its cognate antigen has yet to be identified. No base-level quality is on record; no much larger clone is a single base apart.

The germline ends are 17 bases apart after V is trimmed by 1 base and J by 2 bases. Reading from cysteine to phenylalanine, the CDR3 counts 17 amino acids. CDR3 DNA is the only sequence kept; it has 51 bases, read in frame from the first base. The germline V gene specifies SGHAT as CDR1 and FQNNGV as CDR2. The sample in question was PBMCs, mostly from graft donor cells, obtained 180 days after TCRalphabeta/CD19-depleted stem cell transplant. This sequence uses TRBV11-2 and TRBJ1-2, with no confidently assigned D gene. This clonotype was obtained from a female patient aged 2-9 years who had a stem cell transplant for aplastic anemia, so the T cells may come from the graft donor. This receptor carries the CDR3 CASSLGQVGNLNYGYTF. The sequenced DNA is TGTGCCAGCAGCTTAGGTCAGGTGGGAAACCTGAACTATGGCTACACCTTC.